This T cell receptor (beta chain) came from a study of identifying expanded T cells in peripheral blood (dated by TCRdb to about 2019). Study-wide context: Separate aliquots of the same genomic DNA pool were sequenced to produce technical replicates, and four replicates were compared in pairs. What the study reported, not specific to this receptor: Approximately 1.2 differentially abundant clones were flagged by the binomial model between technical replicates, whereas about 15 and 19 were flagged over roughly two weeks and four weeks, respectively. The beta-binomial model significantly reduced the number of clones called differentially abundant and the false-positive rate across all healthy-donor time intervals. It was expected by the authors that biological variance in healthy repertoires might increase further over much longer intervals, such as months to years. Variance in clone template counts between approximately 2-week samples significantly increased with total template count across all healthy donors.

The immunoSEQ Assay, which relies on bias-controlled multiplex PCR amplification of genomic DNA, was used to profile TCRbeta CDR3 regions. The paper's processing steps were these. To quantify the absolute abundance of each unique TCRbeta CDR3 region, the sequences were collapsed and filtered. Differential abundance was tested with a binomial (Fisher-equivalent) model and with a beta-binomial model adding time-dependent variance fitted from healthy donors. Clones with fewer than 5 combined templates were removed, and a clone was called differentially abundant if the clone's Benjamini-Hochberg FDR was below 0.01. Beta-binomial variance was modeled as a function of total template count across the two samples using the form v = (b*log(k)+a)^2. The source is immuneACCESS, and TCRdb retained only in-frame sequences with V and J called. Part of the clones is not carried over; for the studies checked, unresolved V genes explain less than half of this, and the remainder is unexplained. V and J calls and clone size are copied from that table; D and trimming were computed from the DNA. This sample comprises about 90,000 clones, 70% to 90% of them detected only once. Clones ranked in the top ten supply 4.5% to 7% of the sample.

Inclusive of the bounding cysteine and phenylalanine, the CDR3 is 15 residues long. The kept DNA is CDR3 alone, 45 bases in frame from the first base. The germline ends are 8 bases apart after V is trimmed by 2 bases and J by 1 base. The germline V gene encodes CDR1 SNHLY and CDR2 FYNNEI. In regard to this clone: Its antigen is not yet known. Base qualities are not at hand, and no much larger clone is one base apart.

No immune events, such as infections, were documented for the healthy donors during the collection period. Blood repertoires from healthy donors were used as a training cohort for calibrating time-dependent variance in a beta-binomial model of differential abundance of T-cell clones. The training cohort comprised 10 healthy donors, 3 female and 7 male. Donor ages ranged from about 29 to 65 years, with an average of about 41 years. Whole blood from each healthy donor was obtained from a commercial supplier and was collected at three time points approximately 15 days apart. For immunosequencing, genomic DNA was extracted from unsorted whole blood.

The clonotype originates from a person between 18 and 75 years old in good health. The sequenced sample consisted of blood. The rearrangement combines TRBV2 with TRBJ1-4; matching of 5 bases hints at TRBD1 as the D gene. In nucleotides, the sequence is TGTGCCAGCAGTGAAAAGGGGATAACTAATGAAAAACTGTTTTTT. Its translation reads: CASSEKGITNEKLFF.